Each of the 9 T cell receptor beta chains below was sequenced from the same sample in a study of cytomegalovirus exposure and HLA in healthy donors. Primers included in the PCR were 60 Vbeta and 13 Jbeta primers. Profiling relied on immunoSEQ multiplex PCR, and the TCRdb table lists in-frame clones only, not all of them. This table has roughly 68,000 clones, about 68% appearing once. Input material: PBMCs. These receptors all come from a woman in her 30s in good health and CMV-seropositive.

This clone was detected a few times. The chain has TRBV10-3 and TRBJ1-5, with TRBD1 identical over 9 bases. Germline CDR1 reads ENHRY; CDR2 reads SYGVKD. The V segment lost 3 bases and the J segment 2 bases; nucleotides outside the gene matches: 5. The CDR3 totals 16 residues. The CDR3, as DNA: TGTGCCATCAGTGATTATAGGACAGGGGGCAATCAGCCCCAGCATTTT. Protein sequence: CAISDYRTGGNQPQHF.

The chain has TRBV25-1 and TRBJ1-2, with 8 bases that match TRBD1. Germline lookup yields CDR1 MGHDK and CDR2 SYGVNS. The CDR3 spans 13 residues. J gave up 4 bases and V 4 bases, and 2 bases lay outside the gene matches. The CDR3 protein is CASSVQGGYGYTF. CDR3 bases: TGTGCCAGCAGTGTACAGGGGGGCTATGGCTACACCTTC.

This clone was detected only once. The rearrangement uses TRBV5-1 and TRBJ2-5; 8 nucleotides line up with TRBD2. This CDR3 spans 14 amino acids. V gave up 4 bases and J gave up 4 bases; unmatched junction bases: 6. Germline assignment: CDR1 SGHRS and CDR2 YFSETQ. CDR3 nucleotides: TGCGCCAGCAGCCGCGGACTAGCCGGAGAGACCCAGTACTTC. This sequence encodes CASSRGLAGETQYF.

The J gene is TRBJ2-7, the V gene TRBV5-4, with 9 bases fitting TRBD2. The germline V gene has CDR1 SGHNT and CDR2 YYREEE (reference sequence). This CDR3 is 15 amino acids long. J was trimmed by 4 bases and V by 0 bases; bases with no gene match: 5. CDR3 nucleotides: TGTGCCAGCAGCTTGGGGCTAGCGGGGACGTACGAGCAGTACTTC. The encoded protein is CASSLGLAGTYEQYF. Together with reference TRBV5-4 and TRBJ2-7, the CDR3 gives the full variable domain: ETGVTQSPTHLIKTRGQQVTLRCSSQSGHNTVSWYQQALGQGPQFIFQYYREEENGRGNFPPRFSGLQFPNYSSELNVNALELDDSALYLCASSLGLAGTYEQYFGPGTRLTVT.

Turning to this clone: A read error may account for a junction end that differs from germline. The V and J genes are TRBV7-9 and TRBJ1-2, with D possibly matching TRBD1 (6 bases). Germline CDR1 reads SEHNR; CDR2 reads FQNEAQ (reference sequence). The CDR3 contains 12 residues. CDR3 bases: TGTTCCAGCAGCTCTGCCGGGGACAGCTACACCTTC. Protein sequence: CSSSSAGDSYTF.

This clone turned up a few times. The chain links TRBV13 to TRBJ1-6; 12 nucleotides agree with TRBD1. Germline CDR1 is PRHDT and CDR2 is FYEKMQ (reference sequence). This CDR3 has 17 residues. With V trimmed by 5 bases and J by 7 bases, 9 bases remained unmatched. For the CDR3, the DNA is TGTGCCAGCAGCGTAACTAGGGGACAGGGGGCGAATTCACCCCTCCACTTT. It is translated as CASSVTRGQGANSPLHF. Full variable domain (missing parts from reference TRBV13 and TRBJ1-6): AAGVIQSPRHLIKEKRETATLKCYPIPRHDTVYWYQQGPGQDPQFLISFYEKMQSDKGSIPDRFSAQQFSDYHSELNMSSLELGDSALYFCASSVTRGQGANSPLHFGNGTRLTVT.

The rearrangement uses TRBV6-6 and TRBJ2-5, with TRBD1 matching 7 bases. Germline V gene lookup returns CDR1 MNHNY and CDR2 SVGAGI (reference sequence). This CDR3 comprises 13 residues. Unmatched junction bases numbered 0, after V lost 0 bases and J lost 5 bases. For the CDR3, the DNA is TGTGCCAGCAGTTACTCCAGGGGGGAGACCCAGTACTTC. Translation: CASSYSRGETQYF.

There are a few counts of this clone. The J gene is TRBJ2-7, the V gene TRBV10-3; 8 bases align to TRBD1. The CDR3 is 15 residues long. The V segment lost 2 bases and the J segment 2 bases; nucleotides outside the gene matches: 5. Germline CDR1 is ENHRY and CDR2 is SYGVKD. The CDR3 coding sequence is TGTGCCATCAGTGAGCAGGGGGCGTCGGCCTACGAGCAGTACTTC. As protein: CAISEQGASAYEQYF.

The V gene is TRBV7-3, the J gene TRBJ2-5; 7 nucleotides agree with TRBD2. Germline CDR1 is SGHTA and CDR2 is FQGTGA. The V and J ends lost 4 bases and 4 bases, in that order; junction bases with no gene match: 15. The CDR3 is 17 residues long. The CDR3 coding sequence is TGTGCCAGCAGCTCAGAGGGTATGGCGGGAGCTTTAGAGACCCAGTACTTC. Translated: CASSSEGMAGALETQYF. Full variable domain (rest looked up from reference TRBV7-3 and TRBJ2-5): GAGVSQTPSNKVTEKGKYVELRCDPISGHTALYWYRQSLGQGPEFLIYFQGTGAADDSGLPNDRFFAVRPEGSVSTLKIQRTERGDSAVYLCASSSEGMAGALETQYFGPGTRLLVL.